This TCR beta chain emerged from a study of shared clonotypes between healthy human individuals. Study overall: Donor ages ranged 18 to 49 years: two women, three men. Each donor had three CD4 naive, three CD4 memory, two CD8 naive and one CD8 memory plate. Study-level findings and limits: Across a few donors, naive CD4 shared around 5.1%, naive CD8 approximately 3.5%, memory CD4 roughly 2.4%, memory CD8 about 0.38%.

The method was immunoSEQ multiplex PCR; TCRdb's version includes in-frame clones alone and lacks a portion of them. The table has hundreds of thousands of clones, 90% to 98% seen once. Notes on this clone: Its antigen is unknown.

CD45RO negativity and positive selection for CCR7 defined naive CD8 cells, a population that excluded terminally differentiated effector memory CD45RA+ cells. The CDR3 spans 15 residues. In germline, CDR1 is SGHKS, CDR2 YYEKEE (reference sequence). The V gene end was trimmed by 5 bases and the J gene end by 6 bases; junction bases not matched to a gene: 10. The sample taken for sequencing was naive CD8+ T cells sorted from blood. The V call is TRBV5-5, the J call TRBJ2-1, with 8 bases aligning to TRBD2. The source of this sequence is a man aged 25-40 years in good health. In DNA form, the CDR3 reads TGTGCCAGCAGAGCCGCGGGGGGCGGTTTCAATGAGCAGTTCTTC. Translated, it gives CASRAAGGGFNEQFF.